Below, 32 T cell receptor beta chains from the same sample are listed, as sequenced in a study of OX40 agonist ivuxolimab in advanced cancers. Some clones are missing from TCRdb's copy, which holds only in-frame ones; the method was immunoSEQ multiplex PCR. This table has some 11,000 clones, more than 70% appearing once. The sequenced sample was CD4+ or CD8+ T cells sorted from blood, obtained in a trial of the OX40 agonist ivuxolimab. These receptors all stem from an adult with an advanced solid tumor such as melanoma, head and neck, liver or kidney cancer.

The CDR3 nucleotides are TGTGCCAGCAGCTTGGGACAGGGTGAAGCTTTCTTT. Translation: CASSLGQGEAFF. The genes are TRBV5-6 and TRBJ1-1; 7 nucleotides align to TRBD1. The germline gives CDR1 SGHDT, CDR2 YYEEEE. The CDR3 contains 12 residues. Trimming took 0 bases from V and 7 from J; bases not matched to a gene: 0.

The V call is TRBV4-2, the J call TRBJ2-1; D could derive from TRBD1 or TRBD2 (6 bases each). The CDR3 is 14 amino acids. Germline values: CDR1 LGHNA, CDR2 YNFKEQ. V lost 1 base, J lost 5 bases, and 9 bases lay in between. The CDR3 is CASSQGGAHNEQFF. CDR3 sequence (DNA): TGTGCCAGCAGCCAAGGGGGGGCCCACAATGAGCAGTTCTTC.

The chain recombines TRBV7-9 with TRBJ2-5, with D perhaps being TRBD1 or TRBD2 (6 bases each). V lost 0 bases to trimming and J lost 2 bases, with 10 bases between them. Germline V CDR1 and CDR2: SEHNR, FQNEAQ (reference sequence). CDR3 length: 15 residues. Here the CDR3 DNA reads TGTGCCAGCAGCTTAGCAGGGGGGAGGCAAGAGACCCAGTACTTC. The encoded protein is CASSLAGGRQETQYF. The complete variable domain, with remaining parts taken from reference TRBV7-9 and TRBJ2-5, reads DTGVSQNPRHKITKRGQNVTFRCDPISEHNRLYWYRQTLGQGPEFLTYFQNEAQLEKSRLLSDRFSAERPKGSFSTLEIQRTEQGDSAMYLCASSLAGGRQETQYFGPGTRLLVL.

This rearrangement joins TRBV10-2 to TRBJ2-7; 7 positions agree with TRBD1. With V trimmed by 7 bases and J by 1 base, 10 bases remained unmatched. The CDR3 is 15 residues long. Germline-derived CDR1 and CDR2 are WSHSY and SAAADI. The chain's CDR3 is CASTVRDRRSYEQYF. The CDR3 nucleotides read TGCGCCAGCACCGTTCGGGACAGACGGTCCTACGAGCAGTACTTC.

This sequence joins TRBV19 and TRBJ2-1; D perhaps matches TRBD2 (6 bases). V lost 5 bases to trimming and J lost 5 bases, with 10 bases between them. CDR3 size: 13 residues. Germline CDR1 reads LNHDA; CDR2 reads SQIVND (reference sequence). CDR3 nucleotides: TGTGCCAGTAGTTGGGGGGAGAACAATGAGCAGTTCTTC. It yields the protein CASSWGENNEQFF.

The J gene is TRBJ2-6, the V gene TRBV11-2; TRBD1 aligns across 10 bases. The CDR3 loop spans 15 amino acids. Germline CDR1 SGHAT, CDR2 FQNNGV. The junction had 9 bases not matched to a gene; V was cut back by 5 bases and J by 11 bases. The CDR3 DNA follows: TGTGCCAGCAGCCTTGGACAGGGGGGTTTGTACGTCCTGACTTTC. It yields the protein CASSLGQGGLYVLTF. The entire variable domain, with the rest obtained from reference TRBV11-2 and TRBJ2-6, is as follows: EAGVAQSPRYKIIEKRQSVAFWCNPISGHATLYWYQQILGQGPKLLIQFQNNGVVDDSQLPKDRFSAERLKGVDSTLKIQPAKLEDSAVYLCASSLGQGGLYVLTFGAGSRLTVL.

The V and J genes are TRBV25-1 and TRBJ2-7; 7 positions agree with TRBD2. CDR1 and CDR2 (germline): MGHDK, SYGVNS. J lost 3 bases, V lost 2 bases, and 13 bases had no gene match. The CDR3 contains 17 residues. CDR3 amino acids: CASSEREVGLNGYEQYF. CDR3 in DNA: TGTGCCAGCAGTGAAAGGGAGGTGGGACTAAACGGCTACGAGCAGTACTTC.

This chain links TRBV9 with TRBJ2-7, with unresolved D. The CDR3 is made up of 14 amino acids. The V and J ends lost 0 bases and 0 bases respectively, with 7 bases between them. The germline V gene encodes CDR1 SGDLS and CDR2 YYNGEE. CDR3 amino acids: CASSVDSFSYEQYF. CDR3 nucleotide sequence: TGTGCCAGCAGCGTAGACAGCTTCTCCTACGAGCAGTACTTC.

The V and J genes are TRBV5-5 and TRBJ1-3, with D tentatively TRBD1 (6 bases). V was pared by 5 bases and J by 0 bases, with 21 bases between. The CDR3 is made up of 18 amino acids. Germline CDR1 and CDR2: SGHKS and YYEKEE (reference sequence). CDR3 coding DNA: TGTGCCAGCAGTCATCCAGGGGATTTTTCGTTCTCTGGAAACACCATATATTTT. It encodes CASSHPGDFSFSGNTIYF.

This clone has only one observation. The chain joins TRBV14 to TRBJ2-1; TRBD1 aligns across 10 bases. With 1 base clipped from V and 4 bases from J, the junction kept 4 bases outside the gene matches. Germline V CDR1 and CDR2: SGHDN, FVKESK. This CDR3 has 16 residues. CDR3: CASSQVGTGAYNEQFF. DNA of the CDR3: TGTGCCAGCAGCCAAGTAGGGACAGGGGCGTACAATGAGCAGTTCTTC.

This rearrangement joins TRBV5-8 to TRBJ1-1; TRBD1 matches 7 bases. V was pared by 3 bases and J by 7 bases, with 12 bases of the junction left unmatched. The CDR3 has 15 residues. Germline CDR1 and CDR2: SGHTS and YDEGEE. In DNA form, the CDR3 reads TGTGCCAGCAGCTCCGGGGGTAACAGGGGCAATGAAGCTTTCTTT. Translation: CASSSGGNRGNEAFF.

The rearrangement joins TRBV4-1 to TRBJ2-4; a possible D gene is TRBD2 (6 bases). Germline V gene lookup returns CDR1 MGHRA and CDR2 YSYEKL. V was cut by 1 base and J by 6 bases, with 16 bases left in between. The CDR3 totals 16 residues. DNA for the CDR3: TGCGCCAGCAGCCAAGTCCTGGGCCGGGAGCTAAACATTCAGTACTTC. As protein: CASSQVLGRELNIQYF.

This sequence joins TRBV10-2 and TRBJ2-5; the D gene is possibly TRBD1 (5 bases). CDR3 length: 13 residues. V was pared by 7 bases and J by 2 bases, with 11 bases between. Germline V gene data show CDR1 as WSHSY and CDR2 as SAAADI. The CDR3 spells CASKGRGQETQYF. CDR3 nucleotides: TGCGCCAGCAAGGGTAGGGGTCAAGAGACCCAGTACTTC.

The CDR3 sequence is CAISENLPSPTQYF. CDR3 bases: TGTGCCATCAGTGAAAATCTTCCGTCGCCTACGCAGTATTTT. The V gene is TRBV10-3, the J gene TRBJ2-3; D unresolved. This CDR3 contains 14 residues. Trimming took off 3 bases at V and 8 bases at J, with 15 bases between the two ends. Germline V gene data show CDR1 as ENHRY and CDR2 as SYGVKD.

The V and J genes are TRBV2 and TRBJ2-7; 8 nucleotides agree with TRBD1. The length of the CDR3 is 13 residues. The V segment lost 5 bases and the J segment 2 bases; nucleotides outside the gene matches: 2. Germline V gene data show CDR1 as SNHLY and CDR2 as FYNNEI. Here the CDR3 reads CASSQDRAYEQYF. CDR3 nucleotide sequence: TGTGCCAGCAGTCAGGACAGGGCCTACGAGCAGTACTTC.

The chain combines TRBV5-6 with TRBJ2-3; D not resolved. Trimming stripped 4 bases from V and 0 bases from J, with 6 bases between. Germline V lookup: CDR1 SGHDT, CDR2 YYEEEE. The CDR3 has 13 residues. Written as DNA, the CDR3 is TGTGCCAGCAGCCCTGCAAGCACAGATACGCAGTATTTT. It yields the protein CASSPASTDTQYF. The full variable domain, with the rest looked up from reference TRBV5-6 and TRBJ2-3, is DAGVTQSPTHLIKTRGQQVTLRCSPKSGHDTVSWYQQALGQGPQFIFQYYEEEERQRGNFPDRFSGHQFPNYSSELNVNALLLGDSALYLCASSPASTDTQYFGPGTRLTVL.

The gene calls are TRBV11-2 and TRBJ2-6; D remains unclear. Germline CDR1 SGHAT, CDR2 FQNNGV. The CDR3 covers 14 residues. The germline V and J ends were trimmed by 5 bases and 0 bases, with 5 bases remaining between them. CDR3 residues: CASSTPSGANVLTF. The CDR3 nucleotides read TGTGCCAGCAGCACCCCCTCTGGGGCCAACGTCCTGACTTTC.

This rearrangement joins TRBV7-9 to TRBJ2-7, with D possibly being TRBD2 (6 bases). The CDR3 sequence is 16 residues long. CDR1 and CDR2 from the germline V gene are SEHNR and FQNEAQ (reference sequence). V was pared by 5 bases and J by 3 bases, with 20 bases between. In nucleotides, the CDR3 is TGTGCCAGCAGCCTGGAAGGCGGGGCGAGGGGCTACGAGCAGTACTTC. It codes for CASSLEGGARGYEQYF.

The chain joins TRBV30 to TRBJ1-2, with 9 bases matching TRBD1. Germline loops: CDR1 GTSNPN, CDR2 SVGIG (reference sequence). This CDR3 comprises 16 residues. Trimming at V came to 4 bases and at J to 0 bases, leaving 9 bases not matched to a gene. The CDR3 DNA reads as TGTGCCTGGAAAGGGACAGGGAGAACTCCTAACTATGGCTACACCTTC. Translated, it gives CAWKGTGRTPNYGYTF.

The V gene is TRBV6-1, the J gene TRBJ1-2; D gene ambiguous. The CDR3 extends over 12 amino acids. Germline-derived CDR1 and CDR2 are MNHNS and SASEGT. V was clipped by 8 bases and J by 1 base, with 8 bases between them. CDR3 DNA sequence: TGTGCCAGCTCCCCGTATAACTATGGCTACACCTTC. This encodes CASSPYNYGYTF.

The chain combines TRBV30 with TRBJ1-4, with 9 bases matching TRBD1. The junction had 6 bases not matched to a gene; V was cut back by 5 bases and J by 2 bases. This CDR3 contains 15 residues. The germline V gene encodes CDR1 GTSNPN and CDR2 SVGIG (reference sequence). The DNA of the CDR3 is TGTGCCTGGGGGGAACAGGGGGCGACTAATGAAAAACTGTTTTTT. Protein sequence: CAWGEQGATNEKLFF.

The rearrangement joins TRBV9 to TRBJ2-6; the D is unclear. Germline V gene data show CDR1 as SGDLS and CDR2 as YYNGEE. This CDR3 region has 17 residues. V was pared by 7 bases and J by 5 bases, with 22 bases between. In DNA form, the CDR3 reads TGTGCCAGCGCACACTCGTACAAACAAAGTCGGGCCAACGTCCTGACTTTC. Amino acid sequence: CASAHSYKQSRANVLTF. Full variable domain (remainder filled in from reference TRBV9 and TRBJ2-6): DSGVTQTPKHLITATGQRVTLRCSPRSGDLSVYWYQQSLDQGLQFLIQYYNGEERAKGNILERFSAQQFPDLHSELNLSSLELGDSALYFCASAHSYKQSRANVLTFGAGSRLTVL.

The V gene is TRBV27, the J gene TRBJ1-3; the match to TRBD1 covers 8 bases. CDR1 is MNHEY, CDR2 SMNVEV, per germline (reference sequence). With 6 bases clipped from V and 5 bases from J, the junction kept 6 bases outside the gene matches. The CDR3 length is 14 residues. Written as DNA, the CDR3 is TGTGCCAGCAGCCCCGGGACAGGTAGAAACACCATATATTTT. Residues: CASSPGTGRNTIYF.

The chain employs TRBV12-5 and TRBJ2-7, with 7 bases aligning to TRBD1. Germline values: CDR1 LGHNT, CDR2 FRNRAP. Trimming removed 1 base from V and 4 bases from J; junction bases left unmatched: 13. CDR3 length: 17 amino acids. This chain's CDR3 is CASGLATGTEARYEQYF. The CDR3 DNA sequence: TGTGCTAGTGGTTTGGCTACCGGGACAGAGGCTCGGTACGAGCAGTACTTC.

In DNA form, the CDR3 reads TGCAGCGTTGTACCGACGGACAAGAACACTGAAGCTTTCTTT. Translated: CSVVPTDKNTEAFF. The chain couples TRBV29-1 to TRBJ1-1; D is perhaps TRBD1 (5 bases). The CDR3 is 14 amino acids. The germline V gene has CDR1 SQVTM and CDR2 ANQGSEA. Trimming took off 4 bases at V and 1 base at J, with 13 bases between the two ends.

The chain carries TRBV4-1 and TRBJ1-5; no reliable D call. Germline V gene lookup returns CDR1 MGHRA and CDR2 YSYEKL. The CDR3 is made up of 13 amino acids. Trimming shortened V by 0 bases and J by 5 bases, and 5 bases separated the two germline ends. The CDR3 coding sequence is TGCGCCAGCAGCCAAGATCTAGATCAGCCCCAGCATTTT. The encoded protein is CASSQDLDQPQHF.

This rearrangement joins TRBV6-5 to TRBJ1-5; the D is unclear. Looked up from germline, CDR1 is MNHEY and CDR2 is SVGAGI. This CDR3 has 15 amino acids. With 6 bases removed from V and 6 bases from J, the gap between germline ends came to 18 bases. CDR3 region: CASSRSFERTQPQHF. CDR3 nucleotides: TGTGCCAGCAGCCGGTCCTTTGAGAGGACTCAGCCCCAGCATTTT.

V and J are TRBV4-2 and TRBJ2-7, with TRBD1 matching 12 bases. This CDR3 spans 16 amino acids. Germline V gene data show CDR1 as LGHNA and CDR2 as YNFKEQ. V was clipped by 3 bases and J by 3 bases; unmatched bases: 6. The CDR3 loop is CASSQEGQGAVYEQYF. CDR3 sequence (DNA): TGTGCCAGCAGCCAGGAGGGACAGGGGGCAGTCTACGAGCAGTACTTC.

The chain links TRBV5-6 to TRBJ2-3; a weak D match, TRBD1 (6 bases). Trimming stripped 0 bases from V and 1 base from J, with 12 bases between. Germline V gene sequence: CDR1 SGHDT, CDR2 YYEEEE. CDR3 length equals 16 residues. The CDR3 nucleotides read TGTGCCAGCAGCTTGGGCCCAGGGGATGGCACAGATACGCAGTATTTT. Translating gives CASSLGPGDGTDTQYF.

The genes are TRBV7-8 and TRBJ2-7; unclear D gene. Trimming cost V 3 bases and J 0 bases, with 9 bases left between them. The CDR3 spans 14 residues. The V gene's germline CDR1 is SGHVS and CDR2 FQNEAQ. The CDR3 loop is CASSLLQRSYEQYF. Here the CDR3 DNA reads TGTGCCAGCAGCTTGTTGCAACGCTCCTACGAGCAGTACTTC.

The CDR3, as DNA: TGTGCCAGCAGCAACGAACCTCCGAATATGGGTGATGAAAAACTGTTTTTT. This sequence encodes CASSNEPPNMGDEKLFF. The chain combines TRBV27 with TRBJ1-4; D gene unclear. CDR3 size: 17 residues. The germline CDR1 and CDR2 sequences are MNHEY and SMNVEV (reference sequence). V gave up 6 bases and J gave up 6 bases, with 23 bases separating them.

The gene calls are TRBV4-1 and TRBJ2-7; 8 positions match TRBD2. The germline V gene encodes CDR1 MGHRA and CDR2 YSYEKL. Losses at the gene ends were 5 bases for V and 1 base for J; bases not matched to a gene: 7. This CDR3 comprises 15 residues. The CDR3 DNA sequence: TGCGCCAGCAGCAAACTAGCGGATATATCCTACGAGCAGTACTTC. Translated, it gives CASSKLADISYEQYF.